This note documents a single T cell receptor beta chain sequence. Its antigen is unidentified. This sample is drawn from a study of breast tumors, draining lymph nodes, adjacent tissues. Study outcomes and limitations: Most tumor T cells seemingly derive from lymph node, then expand in tumor. Compared with lymph nodes, tumors were less diverse; compared with nontumor tissue, more.

The CDR3 length is 13 residues. V was pared by 5 bases and J by 5 bases, with 4 bases of the junction left unmatched. CDR1 and CDR2 from the germline V gene are MNHEY and SVGEGT. TCRdb re-called the multiplex PCR reads through MiXCR, storing one row per CDR3 protein. The sample yields approximately 47,000 distinct CDR3 sequences, under 25% seen once. This receptor was taken from a female donor with breast cancer. Some clones in this sample may be carry-over from other donors' samples. The chain is built from TRBV6-2 or TRBV6-3 and TRBJ2-7; 9 bases are shared with TRBD1. Specimen: breast tumor tissue. The CDR3 nucleotides are TGTGCCAGCAGTGACAGGGGGAGAGACGAGCAGTACTTC. This sequence encodes CASSDRGRDEQYF.